One and the same sample provided the 7 T cell receptor beta chains below, sequenced in a study of blood T cell repertoires in COVID-19. Using immunoSEQ multiplex PCR, the repertoire was profiled, and TCRdb retains in-frame clones only, with some absent. Found here are approximately 130,000 clones, just under 85% of them singletons; the top ten hold 9.5% to 15%. Sequencing was done on a sample of peripheral blood. The receptors were sampled from a human donor in a cohort sampled during active COVID-19.

The V gene is TRBV6-6, the J gene TRBJ2-1; 8 bases agree with TRBD1. The CDR3 runs to 16 residues. V shed 2 bases and J 0 bases; nucleotides not matched to a gene: 3. The germline gives CDR1 MNHNY, CDR2 SVGAGI (reference sequence). Written as DNA, the CDR3 is TGTGCCAGCAGTTACCGAACAGGGGGCTCCTACAATGAGCAGTTCTTC. The encoded protein is CASSYRTGGSYNEQFF.

The chain uses TRBV7-6 and TRBJ2-3, with 16 bases lining up with TRBD2. Unmatched junction bases numbered 6, after V lost 3 bases and J lost 0 bases. The CDR3 extends over 19 amino acids. Germline CDR1 and CDR2: SGHVS and FNYEAQ. The CDR3 protein is CASSFLGTSGGASTDTQYF. Written as DNA, the CDR3 is TGTGCCAGCAGCTTCCTCGGGACTAGCGGGGGGGCTAGCACAGATACGCAGTATTTT.

The rearrangement links TRBV15 to TRBJ1-4; 7 bases align to TRBD1. CDR1 and CDR2 from the germline V gene are LNHNV and YYDKDF (reference sequence). CDR3 size: 16 residues. The V and J ends lost 5 bases and 0 bases, in that order; junction bases with no gene match: 6. CDR3 loop: CATSVDRVSTNEKLFF. The CDR3 DNA follows: TGTGCCACCAGCGTAGACAGGGTCTCAACTAATGAAAAACTGTTTTTT.

This chain links TRBV3-1 (or the pseudogene TRBV3-2) with TRBJ2-5, with TRBD2 matching 9 bases. From germline, CDR1 is LGHDT and CDR2 YNNKEL (reference sequence). V lost 4 bases to trimming and J lost 4 bases; unmatched junction nucleotides: 4. This CDR3 is 14 amino acids long. The CDR3 region has the DNA TGTGCCAGCAGCCCGGCGGGGGGGCTAGAGACCCAGTACTTC. Protein product: CASSPAGGLETQYF.

This clone was counted a few times. V usage is TRBV12-3 or TRBV12-4 and J usage is TRBJ2-3, with D possibly being TRBD2 (5 bases). Trimming left V 3 bases short and J 4 bases short, with 8 bases between. The CDR3 is made up of 13 amino acids. CDR3 region: CASSFGIPDTQYF. DNA of the CDR3: TGTGCCAGCAGTTTCGGGATTCCAGATACGCAGTATTTT.

The chain is built from TRBV7-2 and TRBJ1-2, with 8 bases identical to TRBD1. V trimming: 6 bases; J trimming: 7 bases; junction bases outside the gene matches: 10. The CDR3 is 14 amino acids. The germline V gene encodes CDR1 SGHTA and CDR2 FQGNSA. In DNA form, the CDR3 reads TGTGCCAGCAGTTTCGGACAGGGAAGTGGTGGCTACACCTTC. Residues: CASSFGQGSGGYTF.

The V and J genes are TRBV19 and TRBJ2-4; TRBD2 might be the D (6 bases). V lost 5 bases and J lost 7, with 24 bases in between. CDR3 size: 17 residues. Germline V gene sequence: CDR1 LNHDA, CDR2 SQIVND (reference sequence). Here the CDR3 reads CASSPDRGSGSNNIQYF. CDR3 in DNA: TGTGCCAGTAGTCCTGACCGGGGGTCAGGGAGCAACAACATTCAGTACTTC.